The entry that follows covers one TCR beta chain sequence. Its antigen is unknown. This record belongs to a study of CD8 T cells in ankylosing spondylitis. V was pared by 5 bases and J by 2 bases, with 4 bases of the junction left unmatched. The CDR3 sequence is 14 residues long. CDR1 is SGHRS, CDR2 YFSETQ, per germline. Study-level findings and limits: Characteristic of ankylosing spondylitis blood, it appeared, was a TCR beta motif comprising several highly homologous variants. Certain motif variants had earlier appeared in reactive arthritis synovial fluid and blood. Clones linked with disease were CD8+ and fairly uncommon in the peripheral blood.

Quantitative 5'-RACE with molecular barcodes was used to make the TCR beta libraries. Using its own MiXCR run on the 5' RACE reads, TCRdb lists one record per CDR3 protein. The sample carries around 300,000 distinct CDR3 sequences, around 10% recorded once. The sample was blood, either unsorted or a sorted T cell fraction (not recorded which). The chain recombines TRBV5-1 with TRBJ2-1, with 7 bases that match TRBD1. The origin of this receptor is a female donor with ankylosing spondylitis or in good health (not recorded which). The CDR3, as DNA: TGCGCCAGCAGGTTAGACAGGGCCTACAATGAGCAGTTCTTC. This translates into CASRLDRAYNEQFF.